This TCR beta chain originates from a study of T cell changes during pregnancy in multiple sclerosis. Profiling relied on immunoSEQ multiplex PCR, and the TCRdb table lists in-frame clones only, not all of them. The profile shows tens of thousands of clones, around 92% of them singletons. J was trimmed by 5 bases and V by 2 bases; bases with no gene match: 5. This CDR3 has 17 amino acids. Germline CDR1 reads SGHVS; CDR2 reads FQNEAQ. This TCR was sampled from a female donor in good health, enrolled as a control in a pregnancy study. The chain is built from TRBV7-8 and TRBJ1-6, with 11 bases that match TRBD1. The sample was peripheral blood, taken in the third trimester of pregnancy. CDR3 in amino acids: CASSLLGQGAHNSPLHF. CDR3 nucleotides: TGTGCCAGCAGCTTATTAGGACAGGGGGCCCATAATTCACCCCTCCACTTT.